The 25 T cell receptor beta chains below were found in one sample sequenced in a study of immune evolution from preneoplasia to lung adenocarcinoma. The protocol was immunoSEQ multiplex PCR, while the TCRdb copy is restricted to in-frame clones and leaves out a portion. Of several thousand clones listed, about 80% are singletons. Sequencing was carried out using FFPE invasive lung adenocarcinoma tissue. Receptors originate from a person aged 50-70 years with lung adenocarcinoma.

This clone appeared a single time. The chain uses TRBV28 and TRBJ1-4; 7 positions agree with TRBD1. This CDR3 region has 17 residues. Trimming cost V 5 bases and J 6 bases; bases outside gene matches: 15. The germline V gene encodes CDR1 MDHEN and CDR2 SYDVKM. The CDR3 protein is CASSGADRAFPYEKLFF. The CDR3 region has the DNA TGTGCCAGCAGTGGAGCCGACAGGGCCTTCCCGTATGAAAAACTGTTTTTT.

V and J are TRBV28 and TRBJ2-3, with D perhaps matching TRBD2 (7 bases). Germline V gene data show CDR1 as MDHEN and CDR2 as SYDVKM. CDR3 length: 15 amino acids. The V end was cut by 1 base, the J end by 5 bases, with 13 bases between. The CDR3 region has the DNA TGTGCCAGCAGTTTATCGGTGGGAGGGGGAGATACGCAGTATTTT. It specifies CASSLSVGGGDTQYF.

The rearrangement joins TRBV7-2 to TRBJ1-1; D is unresolved. Trimming removed 2 bases at V and 4 bases at J, with 11 bases between. This CDR3 spans 14 amino acids. CDR1 and CDR2 from the germline V gene are SGHTA and FQGNSA. The CDR3 here is CASSLRALGTEAFF. CDR3 DNA sequence: TGTGCCAGCAGCTTACGGGCCCTCGGCACTGAAGCTTTCTTT.

This clone was counted only a few times. The rearrangement links TRBV27 to TRBJ2-1; 7 bases align to TRBD2. From germline, CDR1 is MNHEY and CDR2 SMNVEV (reference sequence). Trimming cost V 1 base and J 5 bases; bases outside gene matches: 11. This CDR3 comprises 17 residues. The CDR3 DNA follows: TGTGCCAGCAGTTTATTTGCTCTAGCGGAGCGCCACAATGAGCAGTTCTTC. Amino acid sequence: CASSLFALAERHNEQFF.

This clone was seen only once. The chain employs TRBV19 and TRBJ2-7; TRBD1 aligns across 8 bases. The ends lost 4 bases at V and 7 bases at J; junction bases unmatched: 15. The V gene's germline CDR1 is LNHDA and CDR2 SQIVND (reference sequence). The CDR3 is 16 amino acids. CDR3 loop: CASSTHTAQGVGEQYF. CDR3 DNA: TGTGCCAGTAGTACCCACACCGCACAGGGGGTGGGGGAGCAGTACTTC.

The chain links TRBV4-2 to TRBJ2-7; possibly TRBD1 or TRBD2 for D (5 bases each). The length of the CDR3 is 15 residues. Germline CDR1 LGHNA, CDR2 YNFKEQ. Trimming pared 2 bases from V and 1 base from J, leaving 12 bases between. The CDR3 bases are TGTGCCAGCAGCCAATTGGGGGACCGGTCCTACGAGCAGTACTTC. Translation: CASSQLGDRSYEQYF.

The CDR3 DNA reads TGTGCCAGCAGCCCACCTTCCGATACGCAGTATTTT. Its translation is CASSPPSDTQYF. The rearrangement uses TRBV7-3 and TRBJ2-3, with D hard to call. The CDR3 has 12 amino acids. The V end lost 5 bases, the J end lost 6 bases, and 9 bases lay between the germline ends. Per germline, CDR1 SGHTA and CDR2 FQGTGA. The full variable domain, in which reference TRBV7-3 and TRBJ2-3 provide the parts outside the CDR3, is GAGVSQTPSNKVTEKGKYVELRCDPISGHTALYWYRQSLGQGPEFLIYFQGTGAADDSGLPNDRFFAVRPEGSVSTLKIQRTERGDSAVYLCASSPPSDTQYFGPGTRLTVL.

The J gene is TRBJ1-4, the V gene TRBV4-2; possibly TRBD1 for D (5 bases). V gave up 1 base and J gave up 8 bases, with 17 bases separating them. Germline assignment: CDR1 LGHNA and CDR2 YNFKEQ. This CDR3 comprises 16 residues. The CDR3 nucleotides are TGTGCCAGCAGCCAAGTCGGACCCCGAGGGGAAGAAAAACTGTTTTTT. Its protein product is CASSQVGPRGEEKLFF.

CDR3 residues: CASSRTANEQYF. CDR3 DNA sequence: TGTGCCAGCTCACGGACTGCTAACGAGCAGTACTTC. The V and J genes are TRBV18 and TRBJ2-7; D may be TRBD2 (5 bases). This CDR3 comprises 12 residues. With 4 bases removed from V and 5 bases from J, the gap between germline ends came to 9 bases. Per germline, CDR1 KGHSH and CDR2 LQKENI.

The chain combines TRBV7-9 with TRBJ2-7; 16 bases map to TRBD2. This CDR3 region has 18 residues. Germline V gene sequence: CDR1 SEHNR, CDR2 FQNEAQ (reference sequence). The V segment lost 5 bases and the J segment 3 bases; nucleotides outside the gene matches: 10. CDR3 bases: TGTGCCAGCAGCCAACCAGGGACTAGCGGGAGGGCCCTCTACGAGCAGTACTTC. Protein: CASSQPGTSGRALYEQYF.

This clone was observed a few times. The rearrangement uses TRBV30 and TRBJ2-7; D possibly corresponds to TRBD2 (7 bases). Germline CDR1 is GTSNPN and CDR2 is SVGIG (reference sequence). The CDR3 spans 14 residues. Deletions cut 4 bases from V and 0 bases from J, with 13 bases between. The DNA for the CDR3 is TGTGCCTGGAACCGAGGGGGGGCCTCCTACGAGCAGTACTTC. Amino acids: CAWNRGGASYEQYF.

This rearrangement joins TRBV28 to TRBJ2-7; TRBD1 matches at 8 bases. V shed 7 bases and J 2 bases; nucleotides not matched to a gene: 10. Germline CDR1 reads MDHEN; CDR2 reads SYDVKM. There are 15 residues in the CDR3. The CDR3 reads CASIHTGTGTYEQYF. The CDR3 DNA reads as TGTGCCAGCATCCACACCGGGACAGGCACCTACGAGCAGTACTTC. Supplemented by reference TRBV28 and TRBJ2-7, the full variable domain reads DVKVTQSSRYLVKRTGEKVFLECVQDMDHENMFWYRQDPGLGLRLIYFSYDVKMKEKGDIPEGYSVSREKKERFSLILESASTNQTSMYLCASIHTGTGTYEQYFGPGTRLTVT.

The V and J genes are TRBV19 and TRBJ2-1; 8 bases agree with TRBD1. The CDR3 totals 14 residues. With V trimmed by 7 bases and J by 4 bases, 6 bases remained unmatched. Germline V gene data show CDR1 as LNHDA and CDR2 as SQIVND (reference sequence). CDR3 nucleotide sequence: TGTGCCAGTACGGACAGGGCACAGTACAATGAGCAGTTCTTC. Protein: CASTDRAQYNEQFF.

The chain uses TRBV2 and TRBJ2-7; D is possibly TRBD1 (5 bases). The CDR3 has 13 amino acids. Trimming stripped 6 bases from V and 7 bases from J, with 16 bases between. CDR1 and CDR2 (germline): SNHLY, FYNNEI. The CDR3 DNA follows: TGTGCCAGCAGCATGACAGCCCAAGGGGAGCAGTACTTC. Its protein is CASSMTAQGEQYF.

The J gene is TRBJ1-2, the V gene TRBV6-5; 8 bases are a match to TRBD1. Looked up from germline, CDR1 is MNHEY and CDR2 is SVGAGI. Trimming removed 7 bases from V and 7 bases from J; junction bases left unmatched: 8. The CDR3 loop spans 13 amino acids. As DNA, the CDR3 is TGTGCCAGCACCGGACAGGGAGTGGGTGGCTACACCTTC. Translation: CASTGQGVGGYTF.

This clone was counted a single time. This chain uses TRBV28 with TRBJ1-5, with TRBD1 as a possible D gene (5 bases). The CDR3 covers 14 residues. V dropped 4 bases and J dropped 7 bases, with 14 bases sitting between them. Germline values: CDR1 MDHEN, CDR2 SYDVKM. CDR3 DNA sequence: TGTGCCAGCAGTTGGACATACCCACACCAGCCCCAGCATTTT. Translation gives CASSWTYPHQPQHF.

The chain combines TRBV28 with TRBJ2-1, with D possibly TRBD1 on 6 matching bases. Trimming took 7 bases from V and 7 from J, leaving 14 bases between them. The CDR3 runs to 13 residues. Looked up from germline, CDR1 is MDHEN and CDR2 is SYDVKM. CDR3 loop: CASNFLQGNEQFF. As DNA, the CDR3 is TGTGCCAGCAACTTCCTTCAGGGGAATGAGCAGTTCTTC.

The chain is built from TRBV14 and TRBJ2-7; D gene uncertain. The CDR3 has 12 residues. The V gene's germline CDR1 is SGHDN and CDR2 FVKESK. The V end lost 2 bases, the J end lost 6 bases, and 8 bases lay between the germline ends. The CDR3 sequence is CASSQSAFEQYF. DNA for the CDR3: TGTGCCAGCAGCCAATCTGCGTTCGAGCAGTACTTC.

CDR3 loop: CASSSGGFTEAFF. The CDR3 DNA follows: TGTGCCAGCAGCTCAGGAGGTTTCACTGAAGCTTTCTTT. The chain employs TRBV6-5 and TRBJ1-1, with unresolved D. Germline V gene sequence: CDR1 MNHEY, CDR2 SVGAGI. There are 13 residues in the CDR3. V lost 6 bases to trimming and J lost 4 bases, with 12 bases between them.

This sequence joins TRBV7-2 and TRBJ2-5, with a weak D call TRBD2 (6 bases). CDR3 length equals 14 residues. V gave up 6 bases and J gave up 2 bases, with 13 bases separating them. Germline V lookup: CDR1 SGHTA, CDR2 FQGNSA. The CDR3 protein is CASRVGLYQETQYF. The DNA for the CDR3 is TGTGCCAGCAGGGTAGGACTATATCAAGAGACCCAGTACTTC.

A single count supports this clone. The chain couples TRBV7-9 to TRBJ1-4; TRBD1 matches 11 bases. Trimming took 3 bases from V and 7 from J; bases not matched to a gene: 4. This CDR3 has 15 residues. Looked up from germline, CDR1 is SEHNR and CDR2 is FQNEAQ (reference sequence). The CDR3 loop reads CASSLRTGGGEKLFF. Here the CDR3 DNA reads TGTGCCAGCAGCTTGAGGACAGGGGGCGGTGAAAAACTGTTTTTT.

V and J are TRBV30 and TRBJ2-3, with 7 nucleotides matching TRBD2. The CDR3 runs to 18 residues. The ends lost 7 bases at V and 4 bases at J; junction bases unmatched: 23. CDR1 is GTSNPN, CDR2 SVGIG, per germline (reference sequence). The CDR3 reads CASGWEGPLTLPPDTQYF. The CDR3 coding sequence is TGTGCCTCGGGCTGGGAGGGGCCCCTTACCCTACCACCAGATACGCAGTATTTT.

This chain uses TRBV28 with TRBJ1-5; 12 bases align to TRBD1. The J segment lost 6 bases and the V segment lost 4 bases, leaving 7 bases of the junction unmatched. Per the germline V gene, CDR1 is MDHEN and CDR2 is SYDVKM. The CDR3 runs to 16 residues. The CDR3 region is CASSSGTGGAGQPQHF. CDR3 bases: TGTGCCAGCAGTTCCGGGACAGGGGGCGCCGGTCAGCCCCAGCATTTT.

The chain couples TRBV20-1 to TRBJ2-7; no definite D call. This CDR3 is built from 11 residues. CDR1 DFQATT and CDR2 SNEGSKA come from the germline V gene (reference sequence). V lost 0 bases, J lost 3 bases, and 3 bases lay in between. CDR3 sequence (DNA): TGCAGTGCTAGAGACAACTACGAGCAGTACTTC. Encoded protein: CSARDNYEQYF.

V is TRBV10-3 and J is TRBJ2-2; a weak D match, TRBD1 (5 bases). The germline V gene has CDR1 ENHRY and CDR2 SYGVKD. The CDR3 contains 14 residues. Between the trimmed V and J ends, which lost 5 bases and 5 bases, there was a span of 12 bases. The CDR3 nucleotides read TGTGCCATCAGTATACTCAGGGATACCGGGGAGCTGTTTTTT. Translated: CAISILRDTGELFF.